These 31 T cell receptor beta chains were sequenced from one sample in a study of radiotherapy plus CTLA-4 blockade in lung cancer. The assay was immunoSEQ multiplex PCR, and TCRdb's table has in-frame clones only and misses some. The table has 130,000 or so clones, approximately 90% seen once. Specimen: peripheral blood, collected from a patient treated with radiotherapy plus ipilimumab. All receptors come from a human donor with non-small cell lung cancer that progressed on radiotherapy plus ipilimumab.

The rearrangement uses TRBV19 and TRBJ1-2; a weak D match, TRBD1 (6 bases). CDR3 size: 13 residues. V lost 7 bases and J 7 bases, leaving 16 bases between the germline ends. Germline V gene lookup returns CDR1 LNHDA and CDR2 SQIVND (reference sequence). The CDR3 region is CASTRDRSGGYTF. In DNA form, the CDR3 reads TGTGCCAGTACCCGCGACAGGTCCGGTGGCTACACCTTC. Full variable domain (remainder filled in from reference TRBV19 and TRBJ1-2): DGGITQSPKYLFRKEGQNVTLSCEQNLNHDAMYWYRQDPGQGLRLIYYSQIVNDFQKGDIAEGYSVSREKKESFPLTVTSAQKNPTAFYLCASTRDRSGGYTFGSGTRLTVV.

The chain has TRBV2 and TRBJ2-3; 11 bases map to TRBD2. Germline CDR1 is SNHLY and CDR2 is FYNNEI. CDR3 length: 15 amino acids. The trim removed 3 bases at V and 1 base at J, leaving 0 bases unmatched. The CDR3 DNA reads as TGTGCCAGCAGTGAGGGACTAGCGGGCACAGATACGCAGTATTTT. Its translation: CASSEGLAGTDTQYF.

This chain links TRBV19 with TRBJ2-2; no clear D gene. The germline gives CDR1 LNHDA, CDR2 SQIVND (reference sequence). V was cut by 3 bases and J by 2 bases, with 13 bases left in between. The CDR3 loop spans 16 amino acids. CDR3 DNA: TGTGCCAGTAGTATGGGGAATCTATTAAACACCGGGGAGCTGTTTTTT. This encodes CASSMGNLLNTGELFF.

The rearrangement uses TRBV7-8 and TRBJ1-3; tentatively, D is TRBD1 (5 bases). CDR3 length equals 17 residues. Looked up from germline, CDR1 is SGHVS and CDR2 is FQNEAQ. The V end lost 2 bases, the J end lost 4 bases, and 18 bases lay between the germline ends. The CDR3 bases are TGTGCCAGCAGCTTAAGGGGCGGAGGGGCGCTAGGAAACACCATATATTTT. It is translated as CASSLRGGGALGNTIYF.

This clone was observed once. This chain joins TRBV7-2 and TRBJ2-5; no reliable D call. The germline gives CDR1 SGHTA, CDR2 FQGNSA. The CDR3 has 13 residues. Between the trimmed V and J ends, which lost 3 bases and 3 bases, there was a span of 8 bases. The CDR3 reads CASSFLAEETQYF. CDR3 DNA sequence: TGTGCCAGCAGCTTCCTGGCAGAAGAGACCCAGTACTTC.

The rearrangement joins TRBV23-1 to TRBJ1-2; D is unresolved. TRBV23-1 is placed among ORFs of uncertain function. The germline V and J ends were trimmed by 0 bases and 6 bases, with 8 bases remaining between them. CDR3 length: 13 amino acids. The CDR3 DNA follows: TGCGCCAGCAGTCAATCGCGGGGTAATGGCTACACCTTC. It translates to CASSQSRGNGYTF.

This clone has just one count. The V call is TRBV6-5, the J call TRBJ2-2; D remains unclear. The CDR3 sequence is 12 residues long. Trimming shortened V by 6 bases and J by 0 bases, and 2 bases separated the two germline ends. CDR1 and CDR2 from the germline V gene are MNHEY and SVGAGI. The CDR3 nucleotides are TGTGCCAGCAGATCGAACACCGGGGAGCTGTTTTTT. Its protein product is CASRSNTGELFF.

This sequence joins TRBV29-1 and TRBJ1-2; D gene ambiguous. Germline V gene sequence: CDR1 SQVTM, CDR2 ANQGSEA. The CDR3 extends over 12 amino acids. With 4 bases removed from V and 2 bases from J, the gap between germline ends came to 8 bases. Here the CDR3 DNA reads TGCAGCGTTGTAACAGCCAACTATGGCTACACCTTC. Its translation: CSVVTANYGYTF.

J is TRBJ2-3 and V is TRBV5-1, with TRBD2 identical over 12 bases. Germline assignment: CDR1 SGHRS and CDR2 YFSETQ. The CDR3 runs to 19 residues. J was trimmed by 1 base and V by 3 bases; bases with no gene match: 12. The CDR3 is CASSSGLLAGGPGTDTQYF. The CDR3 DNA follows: TGCGCCAGCAGCTCTGGCCTTCTAGCGGGAGGGCCTGGCACAGATACGCAGTATTTT.

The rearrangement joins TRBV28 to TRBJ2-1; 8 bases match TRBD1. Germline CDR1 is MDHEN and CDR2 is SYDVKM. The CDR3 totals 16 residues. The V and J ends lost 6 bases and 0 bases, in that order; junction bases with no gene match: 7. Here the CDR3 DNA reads TGTGCCAGCAGACTCAACAGGGGGAGCTCCTACAATGAGCAGTTCTTC. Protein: CASRLNRGSSYNEQFF.

The CDR3 DNA sequence: TGTGCCCTACGGTCCCGGGGTCCGGAAGAGCAGTACTTC. This translates into CALRSRGPEEQYF. The V and J genes are TRBV2 and TRBJ2-7; possibly TRBD2 for D (5 bases). Germline assignment: CDR1 SNHLY and CDR2 FYNNEI. V lost 11 bases and J lost 7, with 21 bases in between. The CDR3 has 13 residues. Based on the CDR3 plus reference TRBV2 and TRBJ2-7, the full variable domain is EPEVTQTPSHQVTQMGQEVILRCVPISNHLYFYWYRQILGQKVEFLVSFYNNEISEKSEIFDDQFSVERPDGSNFTLKIRSTKLEDSAMYFCALRSRGPEEQYFGPGTRLTVT.

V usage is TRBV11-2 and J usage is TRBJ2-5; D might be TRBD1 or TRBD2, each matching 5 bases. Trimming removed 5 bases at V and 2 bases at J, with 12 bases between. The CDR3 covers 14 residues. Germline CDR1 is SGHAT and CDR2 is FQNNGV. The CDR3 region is CASSISGGQETQYF. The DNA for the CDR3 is TGTGCCAGCAGCATTAGTGGGGGACAAGAGACCCAGTACTTC.

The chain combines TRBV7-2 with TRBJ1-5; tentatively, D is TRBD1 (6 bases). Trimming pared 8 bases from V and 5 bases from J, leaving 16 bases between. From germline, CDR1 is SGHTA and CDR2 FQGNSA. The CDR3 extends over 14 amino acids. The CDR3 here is CASGTYREDQPQHF. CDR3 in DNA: TGTGCCAGCGGGACTTACAGGGAGGATCAGCCCCAGCATTTT.

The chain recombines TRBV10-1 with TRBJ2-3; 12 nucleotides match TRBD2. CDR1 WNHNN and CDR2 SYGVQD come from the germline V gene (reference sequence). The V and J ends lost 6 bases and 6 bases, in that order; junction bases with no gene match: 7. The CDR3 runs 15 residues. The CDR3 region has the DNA TGCGCCAGCAGCGCCGGACTAGCGGGGTGGGATACGCAGTATTTT. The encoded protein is CASSAGLAGWDTQYF.

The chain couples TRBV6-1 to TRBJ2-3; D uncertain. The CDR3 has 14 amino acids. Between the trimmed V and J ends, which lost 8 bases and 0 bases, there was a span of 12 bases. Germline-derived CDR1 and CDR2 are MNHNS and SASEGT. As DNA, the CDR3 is TGTGCCAGCTCAGGCCCAACTAGCACAGATACGCAGTATTTT. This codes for CASSGPTSTDTQYF.

The CDR3 loop reads CASSLRPIGGPTDTQYF. The CDR3 coding sequence is TGCGCCAGCAGCCTGAGACCGATCGGGGGTCCCACAGATACGCAGTATTTT. This rearrangement joins TRBV5-1 to TRBJ2-3; perhaps TRBD2 as D (6 bases). V dropped 4 bases and J dropped 2 bases, with 20 bases sitting between them. The CDR3 runs to 17 residues. Germline V lookup: CDR1 SGHRS, CDR2 YFSETQ.

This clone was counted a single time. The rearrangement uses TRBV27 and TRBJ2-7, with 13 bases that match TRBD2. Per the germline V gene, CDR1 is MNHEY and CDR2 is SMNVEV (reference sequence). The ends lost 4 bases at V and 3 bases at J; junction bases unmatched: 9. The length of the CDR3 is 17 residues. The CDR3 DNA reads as TGTGCCAGCAGTTATCGATCGACTAGCGGGAGGTACTACGAGCAGTACTTC. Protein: CASSYRSTSGRYYEQYF.

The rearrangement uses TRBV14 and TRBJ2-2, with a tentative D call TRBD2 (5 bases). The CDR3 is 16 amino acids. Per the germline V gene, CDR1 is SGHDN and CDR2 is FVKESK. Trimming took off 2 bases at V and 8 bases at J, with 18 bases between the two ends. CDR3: CASSQKTTRVAGELFF. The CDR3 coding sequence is TGTGCCAGCAGCCAAAAAACTACTAGGGTAGCGGGGGAGCTGTTTTTT.

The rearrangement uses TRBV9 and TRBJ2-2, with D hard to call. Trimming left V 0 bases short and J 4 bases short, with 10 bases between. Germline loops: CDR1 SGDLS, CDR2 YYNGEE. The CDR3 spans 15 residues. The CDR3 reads CASSVGARITGELFF. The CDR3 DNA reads TGTGCCAGCAGCGTAGGGGCTAGAATCACCGGGGAGCTGTTTTTT.

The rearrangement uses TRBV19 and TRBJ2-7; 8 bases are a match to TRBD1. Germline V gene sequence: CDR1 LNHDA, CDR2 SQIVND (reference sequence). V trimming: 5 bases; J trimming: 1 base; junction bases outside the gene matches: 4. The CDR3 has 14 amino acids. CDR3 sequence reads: CASSQGAGSYEQYF. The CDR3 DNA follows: TGTGCCAGTAGTCAGGGGGCAGGGTCCTACGAGCAGTACTTC.

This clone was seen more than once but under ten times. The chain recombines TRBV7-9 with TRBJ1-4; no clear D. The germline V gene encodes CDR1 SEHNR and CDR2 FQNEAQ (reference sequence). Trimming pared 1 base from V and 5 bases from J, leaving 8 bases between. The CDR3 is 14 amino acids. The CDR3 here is CASSLGTANEKLFF. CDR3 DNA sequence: TGTGCCAGCAGCTTAGGGACGGCGAATGAAAAACTGTTTTTT.

The CDR3 sequence: CASSPSGSYNEQFF. CDR3 nucleotide sequence: TGTGCCAGCAGTCCGTCCGGGAGTTACAATGAGCAGTTCTTC. This sequence joins TRBV28 and TRBJ2-1, with TRBD2 as a possible D gene (6 bases). The germline CDR1 and CDR2 sequences are MDHEN and SYDVKM. CDR3 length: 14 residues. V gave up 5 bases and J gave up 4 bases, with 12 bases separating them.

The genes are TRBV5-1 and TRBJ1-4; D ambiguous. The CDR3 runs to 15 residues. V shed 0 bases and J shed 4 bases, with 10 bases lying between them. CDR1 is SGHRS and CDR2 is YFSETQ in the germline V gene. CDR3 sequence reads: CASSLGLQDNEKLFF. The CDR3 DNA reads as TGCGCCAGCAGCTTGGGGCTGCAGGATAATGAAAAACTGTTTTTT. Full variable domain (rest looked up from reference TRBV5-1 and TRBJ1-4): KAGVTQTPRYLIKTRGQQVTLSCSPISGHRSVSWYQQTPGQGLQFLFEYFSETQRNKGNFPGRFSGRQFSNSRSEMNVSTLELGDSALYLCASSLGLQDNEKLFFGSGTQLSVL.

DNA of the CDR3: TGCGCCAGCAGTGACAACAGGGGTTTTTTTACTGAAGCTTTCTTT. The encoded protein is CASSDNRGFFTEAFF. The V gene is TRBV10-2, the J gene TRBJ1-1; 7 positions match TRBD1. This CDR3 spans 15 amino acids. In germline, CDR1 is WSHSY, CDR2 SAAADI. Unmatched junction bases numbered 9, after V lost 3 bases and J lost 5 bases.

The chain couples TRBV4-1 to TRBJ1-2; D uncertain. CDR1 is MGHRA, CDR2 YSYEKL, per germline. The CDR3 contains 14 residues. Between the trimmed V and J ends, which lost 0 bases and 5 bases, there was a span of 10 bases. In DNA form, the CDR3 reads TGCGCCAGCAGCCAAGATCGAGACAATTATGGCTACACCTTC. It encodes CASSQDRDNYGYTF.

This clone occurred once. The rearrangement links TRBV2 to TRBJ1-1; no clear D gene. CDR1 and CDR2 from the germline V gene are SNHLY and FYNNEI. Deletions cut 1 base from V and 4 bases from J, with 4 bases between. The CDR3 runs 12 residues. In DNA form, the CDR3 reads TGTGCCAGCAGTGAAGGTGGCACTGAAGCTTTCTTT. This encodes CASSEGGTEAFF.

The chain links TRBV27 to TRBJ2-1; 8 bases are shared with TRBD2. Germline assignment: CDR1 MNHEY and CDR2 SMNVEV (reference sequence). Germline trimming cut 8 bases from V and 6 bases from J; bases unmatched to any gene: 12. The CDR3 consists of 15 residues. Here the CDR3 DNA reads TGTGCCAGCGCGCTTTCCGGGACTAGGATCAATGAGCAGTTCTTC. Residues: CASALSGTRINEQFF.

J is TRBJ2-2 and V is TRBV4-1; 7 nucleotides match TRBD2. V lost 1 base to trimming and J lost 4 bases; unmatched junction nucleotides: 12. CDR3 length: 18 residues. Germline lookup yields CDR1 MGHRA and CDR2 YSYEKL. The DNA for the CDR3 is TGCGCCAGCAGCCAAGGTCCTGGCGGGAGTCTGGGCACCGGGGAGCTGTTTTTT. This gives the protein CASSQGPGGSLGTGELFF.

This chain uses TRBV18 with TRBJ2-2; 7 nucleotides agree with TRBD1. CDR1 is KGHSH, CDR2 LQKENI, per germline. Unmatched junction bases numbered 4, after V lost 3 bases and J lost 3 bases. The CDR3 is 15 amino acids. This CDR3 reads CASSPRQGDTGELFF. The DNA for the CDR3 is TGTGCCAGCTCACCGAGACAGGGTGACACCGGGGAGCTGTTTTTT. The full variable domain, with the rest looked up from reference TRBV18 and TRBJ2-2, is NAGVMQNPRHLVRRRGQEARLRCSPMKGHSHVYWYRQLPEEGLKFMVYLQKENIIDESGMPKERFSAEFPKEGPSILRIQQVVRGDSAAYFCASSPRQGDTGELFFGEGSRLTVL.

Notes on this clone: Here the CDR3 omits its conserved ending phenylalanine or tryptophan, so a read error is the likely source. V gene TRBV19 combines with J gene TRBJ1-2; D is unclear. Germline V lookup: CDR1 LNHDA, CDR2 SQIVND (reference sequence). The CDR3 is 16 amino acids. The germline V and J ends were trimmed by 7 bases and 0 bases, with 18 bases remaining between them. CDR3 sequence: CASTFGQRLSNYGYTS. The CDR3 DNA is TGTGCCAGTACATTCGGTCAGCGGCTTTCTAACTATGGCTACACCTCC.

The CDR3 spells CASSLELTAISYEQYF. The CDR3 nucleotides read TGTGCCAGCAGCTTAGAACTAACCGCGATCTCCTACGAGCAGTACTTC. The V call is TRBV13, the J call TRBJ2-7, with D unclear. The V and J ends lost 1 base and 0 bases respectively, with 13 bases between them. The CDR3 extends over 16 amino acids. Per germline, CDR1 PRHDT and CDR2 FYEKMQ (reference sequence).